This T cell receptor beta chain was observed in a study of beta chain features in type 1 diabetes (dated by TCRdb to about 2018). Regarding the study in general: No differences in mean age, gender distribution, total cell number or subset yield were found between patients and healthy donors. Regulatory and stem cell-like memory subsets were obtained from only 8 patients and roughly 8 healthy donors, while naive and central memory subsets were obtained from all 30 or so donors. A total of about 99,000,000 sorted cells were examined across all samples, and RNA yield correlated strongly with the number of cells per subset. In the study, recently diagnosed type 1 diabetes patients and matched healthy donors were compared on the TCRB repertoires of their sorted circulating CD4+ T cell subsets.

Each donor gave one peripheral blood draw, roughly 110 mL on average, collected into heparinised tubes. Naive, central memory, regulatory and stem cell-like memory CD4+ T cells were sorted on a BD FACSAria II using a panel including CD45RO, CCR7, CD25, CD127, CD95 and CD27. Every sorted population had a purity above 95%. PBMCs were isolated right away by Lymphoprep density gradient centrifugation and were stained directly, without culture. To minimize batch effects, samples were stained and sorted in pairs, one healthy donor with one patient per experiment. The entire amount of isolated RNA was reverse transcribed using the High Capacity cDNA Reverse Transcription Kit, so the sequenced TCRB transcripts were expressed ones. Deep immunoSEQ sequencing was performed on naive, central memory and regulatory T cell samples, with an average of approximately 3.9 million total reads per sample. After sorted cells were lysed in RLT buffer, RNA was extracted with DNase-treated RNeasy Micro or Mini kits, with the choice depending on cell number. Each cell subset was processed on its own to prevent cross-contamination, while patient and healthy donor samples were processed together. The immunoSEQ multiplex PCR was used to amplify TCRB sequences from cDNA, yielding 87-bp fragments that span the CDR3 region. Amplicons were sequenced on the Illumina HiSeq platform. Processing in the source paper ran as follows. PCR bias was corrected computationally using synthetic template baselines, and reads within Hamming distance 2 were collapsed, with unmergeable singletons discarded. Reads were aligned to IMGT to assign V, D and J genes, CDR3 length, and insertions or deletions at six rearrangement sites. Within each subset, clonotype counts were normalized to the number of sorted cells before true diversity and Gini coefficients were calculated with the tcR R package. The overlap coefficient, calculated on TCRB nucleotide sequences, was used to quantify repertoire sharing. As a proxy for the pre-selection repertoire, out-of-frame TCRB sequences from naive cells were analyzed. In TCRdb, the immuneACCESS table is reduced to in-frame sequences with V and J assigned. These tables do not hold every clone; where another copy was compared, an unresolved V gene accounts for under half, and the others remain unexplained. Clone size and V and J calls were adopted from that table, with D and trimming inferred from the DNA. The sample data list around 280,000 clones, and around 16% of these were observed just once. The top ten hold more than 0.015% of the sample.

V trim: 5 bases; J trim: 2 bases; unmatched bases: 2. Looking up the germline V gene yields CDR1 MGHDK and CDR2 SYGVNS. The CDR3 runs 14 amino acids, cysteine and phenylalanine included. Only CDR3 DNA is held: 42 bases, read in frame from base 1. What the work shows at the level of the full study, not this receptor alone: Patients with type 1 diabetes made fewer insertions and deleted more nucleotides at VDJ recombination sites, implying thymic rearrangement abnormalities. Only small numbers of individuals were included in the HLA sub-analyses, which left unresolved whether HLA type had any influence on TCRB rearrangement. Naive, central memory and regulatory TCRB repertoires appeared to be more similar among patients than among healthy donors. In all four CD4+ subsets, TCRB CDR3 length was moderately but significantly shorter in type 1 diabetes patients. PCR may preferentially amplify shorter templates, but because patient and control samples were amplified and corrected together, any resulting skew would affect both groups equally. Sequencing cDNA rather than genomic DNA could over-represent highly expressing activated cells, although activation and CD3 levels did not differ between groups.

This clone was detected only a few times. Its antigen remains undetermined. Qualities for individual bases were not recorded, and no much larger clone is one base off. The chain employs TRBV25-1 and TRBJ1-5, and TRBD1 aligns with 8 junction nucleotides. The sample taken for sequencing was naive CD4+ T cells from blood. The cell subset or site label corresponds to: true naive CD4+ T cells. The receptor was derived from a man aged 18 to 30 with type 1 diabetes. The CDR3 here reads CASSSGQGNQPQHF. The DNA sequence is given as TGTGCCAGCAGTTCGGGACAGGGCAATCAGCCCCAGCATTTT. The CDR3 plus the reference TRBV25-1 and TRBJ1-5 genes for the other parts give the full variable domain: EADIYQTPRYLVIGTGKKITLECSQTMGHDKMYWYQQDPGMELHLIHYSYGVNSTEKGDLSSESTVSRIRTEHFPLTLESARPSHTSQYLCASSSGQGNQPQHFGDGTRLSIL.